These 22 T cell receptor beta chains were sequenced from one sample in a study of shared clonotypes between healthy human individuals. TCRdb keeps only in-frame clones here, not all; method: immunoSEQ multiplex PCR. Of roughly 480,000 clones detected, 65% to 80% appear once; the ten largest clones hold over 9.5%. Material: PBMCs. Every receptor here comes from a woman in her thirties or forties in good health. Some clones in this sample may be carry-over from other donors' samples.

The chain links TRBV5-6 to TRBJ2-4; tentative D call: TRBD2 (5 bases). Looked up from germline, CDR1 is SGHDT and CDR2 is YYEEEE. Between the trimmed V and J ends, which lost 0 bases and 6 bases, there was a span of 13 bases. The CDR3 length is 15 residues. Written as DNA, the CDR3 is TGTGCCAGCAGCTTGGGTTCGGGCGCGGGAAACATTCAGTACTTC. This translates into CASSLGSGAGNIQYF.

The V and J genes are TRBV11-3 and TRBJ2-1; D ambiguous. Germline CDR1 and CDR2: SGHNT and YENEEA. This CDR3 is 14 amino acids long. Between the trimmed V and J ends, which lost 2 bases and 0 bases, there was a span of 5 bases. CDR3 residues: CASSLTRSYNEQFF. CDR3 sequence (DNA): TGTGCCAGCAGCTTAACTCGCTCCTACAATGAGCAGTTCTTC.

The gene calls are TRBV15 and TRBJ2-7, with D perhaps assigned TRBD1 or TRBD2 (6 bases each). This CDR3 region has 18 residues. The V end was cut by 2 bases, the J end by 6 bases, with 26 bases between. The germline CDR1 and CDR2 sequences are LNHNV and YYDKDF (reference sequence). This CDR3 is CATSRPQGTGTGMGEQYF. For the CDR3, the DNA is TGTGCCACCAGCAGACCCCAGGGTACAGGGACTGGGATGGGCGAGCAGTACTTC.

V and J are TRBV7-2 and TRBJ1-1; D gene ambiguous. There are 14 residues in the CDR3. From germline, CDR1 is SGHTA and CDR2 FQGNSA. Trimming took off 3 bases at V and 2 bases at J, with 10 bases between the two ends. The CDR3 DNA reads TGTGCCAGCAGCTTCTCAGCCCTCAACACTGAAGCTTTCTTT. Translation gives CASSFSALNTEAFF.

V and J are TRBV5-4 and TRBJ2-7; tentatively, D is TRBD2 (6 bases). V was pared by 3 bases and J by 7 bases, with 17 bases between. The length of the CDR3 is 14 residues. Germline V gene sequence: CDR1 SGHNT, CDR2 YYREEE (reference sequence). The CDR3 region is CASSSGRREREQYF. In DNA form, the CDR3 reads TGTGCCAGCAGCTCCGGTCGACGGGAGAGAGAGCAGTACTTC.

The chain has TRBV9 and TRBJ1-3, with D possibly being TRBD1 (5 bases). Germline CDR1 and CDR2: SGDLS and YYNGEE. CDR3 length: 15 residues. Trimming stripped 4 bases from V and 0 bases from J, with 11 bases between. For the CDR3, the DNA is TGTGCCAGCAGCCCGGGACTCTTCTCTGGAAACACCATATATTTT. It codes for CASSPGLFSGNTIYF.

The chain recombines TRBV28 with TRBJ2-7, with TRBD1 identical over 8 bases. From germline, CDR1 is MDHEN and CDR2 SYDVKM. CDR3 length: 15 amino acids. The V gene end was trimmed by 4 bases and the J gene end by 7 bases; junction bases not matched to a gene: 12. This CDR3 is CASSSPTGVGEEQYF. CDR3 bases: TGTGCCAGCAGTTCCCCGACAGGGGTGGGAGAAGAGCAGTACTTC.

This rearrangement joins TRBV27 to TRBJ2-2; D call uncertain. The germline CDR1 and CDR2 sequences are MNHEY and SMNVEV (reference sequence). Trimming took off 6 bases at V and 7 bases at J, with 15 bases between the two ends. The CDR3 has 14 residues. As DNA, the CDR3 is TGTGCCAGCAGCATTTATATGGATAGCGGGGAGCTGTTTTTT. As protein: CASSIYMDSGELFF.

This chain joins TRBV18 and TRBJ2-3; 10 bases are shared with TRBD1. Germline loops: CDR1 KGHSH, CDR2 LQKENI. The ends lost 3 bases at V and 3 bases at J; junction bases unmatched: 3. The CDR3 sequence is 15 residues long. This CDR3 reads CASSPRTGGTDTQYF. CDR3 sequence (DNA): TGTGCCAGCTCACCTAGGACAGGGGGAACAGATACGCAGTATTTT.

The chain carries TRBV28 and TRBJ1-2; 9 bases align to TRBD1. Trimming took 6 bases from V and 4 from J; bases not matched to a gene: 6. Per germline, CDR1 MDHEN and CDR2 SYDVKM. The CDR3 is 14 residues long. CDR3 nucleotide sequence: TGTGCCAGCAGCCAAGGACAGGGGACCTATGGCTACACCTTC. It yields the protein CASSQGQGTYGYTF.

This chain connects TRBV18 to TRBJ2-1; D gene ambiguous. Germline V CDR1 and CDR2: KGHSH, LQKENI. The CDR3 covers 16 residues. V was clipped by 3 bases and J by 4 bases, with 16 bases between them. In DNA, the CDR3 is TGTGCCAGCTCACCGAGATCCTCGGAGCAATACAATGAGCAGTTCTTC. Protein product: CASSPRSSEQYNEQFF.

This clone was detected once. This chain links TRBV28 with TRBJ1-2, with D tentatively TRBD1 (6 bases). CDR1 is MDHEN, CDR2 SYDVKM, per germline. V was trimmed by 5 bases and J by 4 bases, leaving 17 bases between them. This CDR3 contains 15 residues. CDR3 in amino acids: CASSPPPGATYGYTF. CDR3 sequence (DNA): TGTGCCAGCAGTCCCCCCCCGGGGGCAACCTATGGCTACACCTTC.

This clone appeared once. The chain joins TRBV27 to TRBJ2-7, with 13 bases fitting TRBD2. This CDR3 is 17 amino acids long. Germline values: CDR1 MNHEY, CDR2 SMNVEV (reference sequence). Trimming cost V 0 bases and J 2 bases; bases outside gene matches: 4. CDR3 sequence (DNA): TGTGCCAGCAGTTTATCCGGCGGGACTAGCGGGGCCTACGAGCAGTACTTC. Translation gives CASSLSGGTSGAYEQYF.

V gene TRBV6-4 combines with J gene TRBJ1-1, with D perhaps TRBD1 (5 bases). Trimming removed 5 bases at V and 3 bases at J, with 13 bases between. Germline assignment: CDR1 MRHNA and CDR2 SNTAGT. The CDR3 covers 14 residues. The CDR3 loop is CASSYAAGDTEAFF. CDR3 bases: TGTGCCAGCAGTTACGCGGCGGGGGACACTGAAGCTTTCTTT.

V gene TRBV27 combines with J gene TRBJ2-1, with no clear D. Germline V CDR1 and CDR2: MNHEY, SMNVEV (reference sequence). Trimming shortened V by 7 bases and J by 2 bases, and 9 bases separated the two germline ends. The CDR3 sequence is 13 residues long. The CDR3 spells CASIQTTYNEQFF. CDR3 bases: TGTGCCAGCATACAGACAACCTACAATGAGCAGTTCTTC.

The chain uses TRBV4-2 and TRBJ2-7; perhaps TRBD2 as D (6 bases). The CDR3 consists of 16 residues. Trimming removed 4 bases at V and 6 bases at J, with 22 bases between. The germline CDR1 and CDR2 sequences are LGHNA and YNFKEQ. The CDR3 loop is CASSRGGGTKVGEQYF. CDR3 coding DNA: TGTGCCAGCAGCCGGGGCGGAGGGACCAAAGTCGGCGAGCAGTACTTC.

Only one count was recorded for this clone. This chain uses TRBV10-1 with TRBJ2-3; 8 bases line up with TRBD2. After removal of 7 bases from V and 2 bases from J, the junction contained 5 bases not matched to a gene. Germline CDR1 WNHNN, CDR2 SYGVQD (reference sequence). This CDR3 region has 14 residues. The CDR3 DNA sequence: TGCGCCAGCAAGCCGGGACTAGACACAGATACGCAGTATTTT. Translation gives CASKPGLDTDTQYF.

V is TRBV19 and J is TRBJ2-7; the D is unclear. Trimming stripped 5 bases from V and 1 base from J, with 15 bases between. The CDR3 length is 15 residues. Looked up from germline, CDR1 is LNHDA and CDR2 is SQIVND (reference sequence). The chain's CDR3 is CASSPRIPPSYEQYF. The CDR3 DNA reads TGTGCCAGTAGTCCCCGGATTCCCCCTTCCTACGAGCAGTACTTC.

Concerning this clone itself: A far bigger clonotype differs at one base, so this is likely a read error. Other DNA sequences in the same sample also yield this CDR3. The chain links TRBV13 to TRBJ2-3; D remains unclear. Trimming took 5 bases from V and 2 from J, leaving 14 bases between them. The CDR3 is 15 amino acids. The germline gives CDR1 PRHDT, CDR2 FYEKMQ (reference sequence). For the CDR3, the DNA is TGTGCCAGCAGCCCTTCGCTAGGTCCCACAGATACGCAGTATTTT. Translation: CASSPSLGPTDTQYF.

The chain recombines TRBV19 with TRBJ1-4; D gene uncertain. Trimming cost V 3 bases and J 4 bases, with 6 bases left between them. The CDR3 covers 13 residues. Germline values: CDR1 LNHDA, CDR2 SQIVND (reference sequence). The CDR3 bases are TGTGCCAGTAGTATTCGGGGTAATGAAAAACTGTTTTTT. The encoded protein is CASSIRGNEKLFF. Variable domain in full (rest from reference TRBV19 and TRBJ1-4): DGGITQSPKYLFRKEGQNVTLSCEQNLNHDAMYWYRQDPGQGLRLIYYSQIVNDFQKGDIAEGYSVSREKKESFPLTVTSAQKNPTAFYLCASSIRGNEKLFFGSGTQLSVL.

The chain joins TRBV5-1 to TRBJ2-2, with D unresolved. Trimming cost V 1 base and J 2 bases, with 12 bases left between them. The CDR3 contains 16 residues. The V gene's germline CDR1 is SGHRS and CDR2 YFSETQ. The CDR3 spells CASSLRSLRNTGELFF. DNA of the CDR3: TGCGCCAGCAGCTTGCGGTCTCTACGTAACACCGGGGAGCTGTTTTTT.

V is TRBV5-3 and J is TRBJ2-5; TRBD2 aligns across 13 bases. TRBV5-3 belongs to the ORF category, with a function that is uncertain. The CDR3 runs 19 residues. Trimming at V came to 4 bases and at J to 2 bases, leaving 14 bases not matched to a gene. CDR3 region: CARSPLGRPGLAGQETQYF. CDR3 bases: TGTGCCAGAAGCCCCCTGGGTCGTCCGGGACTAGCGGGACAAGAGACCCAGTACTTC.